Sequencing of this T cell receptor (beta chain) was carried out in a study of T cell responses to AZD1222 COVID-19 vaccine. Study details: Investigators merged groups given second doses at roughly 4 or roughly 12 weeks. Study-level findings and limits: Only a handful of people who got AZD1222 tested seropositive at baseline. Repertoires were collected only later (after the peak T cell response had occurred). Most donors were white British and more were female, and clonal diversity was possibly underestimated.

Here immunoSEQ multiplex PCR was the method, and the copy in TCRdb shows in-frame clones only, minus some. The data show roughly 70,000 clones, around 85% seen once. Concerning this clone itself: Its specificity is not known.

The CDR3 sequence is 13 residues long. Trimming took 3 bases from V and 7 from J, leaving 8 bases between them. The germline V gene has CDR1 SGDLS and CDR2 YYNGEE. The TCR sequence derives from an adult in good health. The V and J genes are TRBV9 and TRBJ1-6; the D is unclear. The specimen was peripheral blood, collected on day 0 of AZD1222 vaccination. The CDR3 DNA sequence: TGTGCCAGCAGCGCCGCCAGCAATTCACCCCTCCACTTT. This codes for CASSAASNSPLHF.